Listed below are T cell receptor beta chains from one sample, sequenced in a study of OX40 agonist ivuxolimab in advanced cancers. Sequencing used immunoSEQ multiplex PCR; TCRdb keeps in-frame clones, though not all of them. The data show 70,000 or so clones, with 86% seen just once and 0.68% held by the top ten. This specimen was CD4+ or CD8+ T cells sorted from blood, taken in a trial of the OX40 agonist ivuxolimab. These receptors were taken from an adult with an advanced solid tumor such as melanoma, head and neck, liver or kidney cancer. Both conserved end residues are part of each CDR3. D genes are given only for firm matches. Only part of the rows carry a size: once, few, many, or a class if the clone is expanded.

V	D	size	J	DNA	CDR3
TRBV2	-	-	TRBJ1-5	TGTGCCAGCAGTGAAGGCGCCGCGAGGGCGCAGCCCCAGCATTTT	CASSEGAARAQPQHF
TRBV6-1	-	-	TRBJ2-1	TGTGCCAGCAGTGGACAGTCCTACAATGAGCAGTTCTTC	CASSGQSYNEQFF
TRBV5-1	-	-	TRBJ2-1	TGCGCCAGCAGCCAAGGTGACAGGAGCTACAATGAGCAGTTCTTC	CASSQGDRSYNEQFF
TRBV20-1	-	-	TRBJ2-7	TGCAGTGCTAGGGGGGTTTACGAGCAGTACTTC	CSARGVYEQYF
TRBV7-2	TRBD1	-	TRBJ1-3	TGTGCCAGCCACCATGGGACAGGGGTCACCTCTGGAAACACCATATATTTT	CASHHGTGVTSGNTIYF
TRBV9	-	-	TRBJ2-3	TGTGCCAGCAGCGCCGTTACAGGGAGCACAGATACGCAGTATTTT	CASSAVTGSTDTQYF
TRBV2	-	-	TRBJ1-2	TGTGCCACCTCTGGGGACTACGGCTACACCTTC	CATSGDYGYTF
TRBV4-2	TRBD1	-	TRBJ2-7	TGTGCCAGCAGCCAATACGGACAGGGGGGGGTAGACGAGCAGTACTTC	CASSQYGQGGVDEQYF
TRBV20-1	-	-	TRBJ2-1	TGCAGTGCTTATGACCTCCTCGAGCAGTTCTTC	CSAYDLLEQFF
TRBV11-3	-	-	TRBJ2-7	TGTGCCAGCAGCTCTACGACCTACGAGCAGTACTTC	CASSSTTYEQYF
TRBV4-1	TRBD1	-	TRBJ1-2	TGCGCCAGCAGCCAAGAGCCAAACAGGGGAGGGGACTATGGCTACACCTTC	CASSQEPNRGGDYGYTF
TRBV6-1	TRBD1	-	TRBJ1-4	TGTGCCAGCAGATGGACAGGGCTTAATGAAAAACTGTTTTTT	CASRWTGLNEKLFF
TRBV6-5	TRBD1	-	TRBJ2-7	TGTGCCAGCAGCCGACAGGGGGCCTTCTACGAGCAGTACTTC	CASSRQGAFYEQYF
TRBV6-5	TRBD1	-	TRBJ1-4	TGTGCCAGCAGTTTTCCCGGGACAGAGGGCGAAAAACTGTTTTTT	CASSFPGTEGEKLFF
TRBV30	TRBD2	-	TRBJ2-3	TGTGCCTGGAGTGTACTAGAACTAGCGGGCACAGATACGCAGTATTTT	CAWSVLELAGTDTQYF
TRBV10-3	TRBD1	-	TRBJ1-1	TGTGCCATCAGTCCCGGGACAGGGTTTGACACTGAAGCTTTCTTT	CAISPGTGFDTEAFF
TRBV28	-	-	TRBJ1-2	TGTGCCAGCAGTCCTCAGACAGCCCGCTACACCTTC	CASSPQTARYTF
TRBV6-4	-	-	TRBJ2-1	TGTGCCAGCAGCACACAGCACCCCTCCTACAATGAGCAGTTCTTC	CASSTQHPSYNEQFF
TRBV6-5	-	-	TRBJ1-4	TGTGCCAGCAGTAACCAGGGGTCTAATGAAAAACTGTTTTTT	CASSNQGSNEKLFF
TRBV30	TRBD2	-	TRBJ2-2	TGTGCCTGGAAAGGCCCCGCCCGGGGCGGGAGGATTACCGGGGAGCTGTTTTTT	CAWKGPARGGRITGELFF
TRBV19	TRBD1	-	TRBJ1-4	TGTGCCAGTACGACAGGGGGAGGAGAAAAACTGTTTTTT	CASTTGGGEKLFF
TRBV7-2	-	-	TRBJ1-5	TGTGCCAGCAGCGTCAGGCCCAATCAGCCCCAGCATTTT	CASSVRPNQPQHF
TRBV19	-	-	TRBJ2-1	TGTGCCAGTAGTCCCCGGACAGGAGGGGGTTCAAGTGAGCAGTTCTTC	CASSPRTGGGSSEQFF
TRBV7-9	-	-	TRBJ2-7	TGTGCCAGCAGCTTAGGCGCGGGGGCTGGATCCTACGAGCAGTACTTC	CASSLGAGAGSYEQYF
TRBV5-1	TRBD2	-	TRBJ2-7	TGCGCCAGCAGCTTTGAGGCGGGGGGGAACTACGAGCAGTACTTC	CASSFEAGGNYEQYF
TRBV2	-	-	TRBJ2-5	TGTGCCAGCAGTGAAGAGGGGTGGGAGACCCAGTACTTC	CASSEEGWETQYF
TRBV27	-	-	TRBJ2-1	TGTGCCAGCAGTTTTTTGGGGAATGCCTACAATGAGCAGTTCTTC	CASSFLGNAYNEQFF
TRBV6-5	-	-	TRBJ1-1	TGTGCCAGCAGTTACCAATCTGGCTTTTTCACTGAAGCTTTCTTT	CASSYQSGFFTEAFF
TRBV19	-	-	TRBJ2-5	TGTGCCAGTAGTGAGGGAGAGACCCAGTACTTC	CASSEGETQYF
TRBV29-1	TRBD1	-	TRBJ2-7	TGCAGCGTTGCAGGGGGCACCTACGAGCAGTACTTC	CSVAGGTYEQYF
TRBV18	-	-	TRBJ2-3	TGTGCCAGCTCACCGGAGACTATCTCGGATACGCAGTATTTT	CASSPETISDTQYF
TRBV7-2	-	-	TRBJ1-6	TGTGCCAGCAGCTCACCTCGGGGGAGGCGGGGAGCTAATTCACCCCTCCACTTT	CASSSPRGRRGANSPLHF
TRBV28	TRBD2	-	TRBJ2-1	TGTGCCAGCAGTCTCAGCGGGGGGGCGGTAAATGAGCAGTTCTTC	CASSLSGGAVNEQFF
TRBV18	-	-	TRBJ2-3	TGTGCCAGCTCACCGGCAGATACGCAGTATTTT	CASSPADTQYF
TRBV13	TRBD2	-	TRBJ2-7	TGTGCCAGCAGCTCTGGGACTAGCGGGAGGATCAACGAGCAGTACTTC	CASSSGTSGRINEQYF
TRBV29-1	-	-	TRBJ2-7	TGCAGCGCCAAAGGGGCAGGGTGGGGCGAGCAGTACTTC	CSAKGAGWGEQYF
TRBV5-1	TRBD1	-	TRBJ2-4	TGCGCCAGCAGCTTTGACAGGGGATGGGCCAAAAACATTCAGTACTTC	CASSFDRGWAKNIQYF
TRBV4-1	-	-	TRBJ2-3	TGCGCCAGCAGCCTCCAGGGGGGAGCAGATACGCAGTATTTT	CASSLQGGADTQYF
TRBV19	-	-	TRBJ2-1	TGTGCCAGTAGTGCCCGGGGACTGGGCGATGAGCAGTTCTTC	CASSARGLGDEQFF
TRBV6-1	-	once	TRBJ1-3	TGTGCCAGCGAGGAGAACTCTGGAAACACCATATATTTT	CASEENSGNTIYF
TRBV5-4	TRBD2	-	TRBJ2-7	TGTGCCAGCAGCTTAGCGGGAGCGGGGTCCTACGAGCAGTACTTC	CASSLAGAGSYEQYF
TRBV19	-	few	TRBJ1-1	TGTGCCAGTAGTAGAGGCGCTAACACTGAAGCTTTCTTT	CASSRGANTEAFF
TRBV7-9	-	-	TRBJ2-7	TGTGCCAGCAGCCCCTTCAGCGAGGAGCAGTACTTC	CASSPFSEEQYF
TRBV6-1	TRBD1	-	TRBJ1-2	TGTGCCAGCATGACAGGGGGCTATGGCTACACCTTC	CASMTGGYGYTF
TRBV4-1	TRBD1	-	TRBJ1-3	TGCGCCAGCAGCCAAACGGGACAGCTCTCTGGAAACACCATATATTTT	CASSQTGQLSGNTIYF
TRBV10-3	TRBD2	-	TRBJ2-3	TGTGCCATCAAGCCCCAAGGACTAGCGGGCACAGATACGCAGTATTTT	CAIKPQGLAGTDTQYF
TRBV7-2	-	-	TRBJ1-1	TGTGCCAGCAGCGAGAGTCAAGGGACTGAAGCTTTCTTT	CASSESQGTEAFF
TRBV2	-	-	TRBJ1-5	TGTGCCAGCAGTTTTGACGGAGTCAATCAGCCCCAGCATTTT	CASSFDGVNQPQHF
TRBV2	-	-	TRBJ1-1	TGTGCCAGCGGGGGACTCCGGATGGACTACACTGAAGCTTTCTTT	CASGGLRMDYTEAFF
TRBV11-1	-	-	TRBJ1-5	TGTGCCAGCAGCTTATGGGATCAGCCCCAGCATTTT	CASSLWDQPQHF
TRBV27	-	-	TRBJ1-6	TGTGCCAGCAGTTTCTGGGAAGAAAATTCACCCCTCCACTTT	CASSFWEENSPLHF
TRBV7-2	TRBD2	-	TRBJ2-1	TGTGCCAGCAGCTTCGGCGGGGGGGCCTACAATGAGCAGTTCTTC	CASSFGGGAYNEQFF
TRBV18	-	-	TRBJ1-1	TGTGCCAGCTCACTGGACTTTATGAACACTGAAGCTTTCTTT	CASSLDFMNTEAFF
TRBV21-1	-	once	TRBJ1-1	TGTGCCAGCAGCGCAACACGGACGGGCACTGAAGCTTTCTTT	CASSATRTGTEAFF
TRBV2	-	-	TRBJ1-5	TGTGCCAGCAGTGACCAGGGGCAGGGGAATCAGCCCCAGCATTTT	CASSDQGQGNQPQHF